These 16 T cell receptor beta chains share one sample of origin, sequenced in a study of blood T cell repertoires in COVID-19. Here immunoSEQ multiplex PCR was the method, and the copy in TCRdb shows in-frame clones only, minus some. The sample carries tens of thousands of clones, 82% recorded once. Sequenced input: peripheral blood. Source of these receptors: an older woman with acute or convalescent COVID-19.

The V call is TRBV7-8, the J call TRBJ2-7; D is undetermined. V lost 7 bases and J 6 bases, leaving 16 bases between the germline ends. Germline CDR1 SGHVS, CDR2 FQNEAQ. This CDR3 comprises 13 residues. CDR3 bases: TGTGCCAGCACTCCCTCGGGTATGGGCGAGCAGTACTTC. It encodes CASTPSGMGEQYF.

V is TRBV12-5 and J is TRBJ2-2; 8 positions agree with TRBD1. CDR3 length: 22 amino acids. Unmatched junction bases numbered 26, after V lost 1 base and J lost 7 bases. Germline CDR1 is LGHNT and CDR2 is FRNRAP. CDR3 coding DNA: TGTGCTAGTGGTTTGGGACCCTTCGGGACAGGTTGGTCTACGGGGAAAATCGGGGAGCTGTTTTTT. This sequence encodes CASGLGPFGTGWSTGKIGELFF.

The chain combines TRBV29-1 with TRBJ1-5, with 9 bases that match TRBD1. J was trimmed by 6 bases and V by 5 bases; bases with no gene match: 5. Looked up from germline, CDR1 is SQVTM and CDR2 is ANQGSEA. The CDR3 is made up of 13 amino acids. The CDR3 DNA reads as TGCAGCGTTTCTACAGGGGGCGGTCAGCCCCAGCATTTT. Amino acids: CSVSTGGGQPQHF.

The genes are TRBV9 and TRBJ1-1, with 9 bases identical to TRBD1. The junction had 4 bases not matched to a gene; V was cut back by 3 bases and J by 1 base. CDR3 size: 15 residues. Germline V gene sequence: CDR1 SGDLS, CDR2 YYNGEE. The CDR3 DNA reads TGTGCCAGCAGCGCGACAGGGGGAGCGAACACTGAAGCTTTCTTT. This translates into CASSATGGANTEAFF.

The V call is TRBV9, the J call TRBJ1-3, with 7 nucleotides matching TRBD1. The CDR3 spans 13 residues. From germline, CDR1 is SGDLS and CDR2 YYNGEE. Unmatched junction bases numbered 0, after V lost 2 bases and J lost 4 bases. The CDR3 loop reads CASSVGQGNTIYF. The CDR3 nucleotides read TGTGCCAGCAGCGTGGGACAGGGAAACACCATATATTTT.

This chain links TRBV6-5 with TRBJ1-1, with 8 bases fitting TRBD1. Looked up from germline, CDR1 is MNHEY and CDR2 is SVGAGI. The CDR3 consists of 12 residues. Trimming cost V 4 bases and J 7 bases; bases outside gene matches: 2. CDR3 sequence: CASSSTGDEAFF. The CDR3 coding sequence is TGTGCCAGCAGTTCGACAGGGGATGAAGCTTTCTTT.

The chain recombines TRBV3-1 (or the pseudogene TRBV3-2) with TRBJ1-5; D ambiguous. The CDR3 consists of 15 residues. Trimming left V 0 bases short and J 2 bases short, with 8 bases between. CDR1 and CDR2 from the germline V gene are LGHDT and YNNKEL (reference sequence). CDR3 loop: CASSQDLSGNQPQHF. DNA for the CDR3: TGTGCCAGCAGCCAAGATCTTAGTGGCAATCAGCCCCAGCATTTT.

The chain recombines TRBV3-1 (or the pseudogene TRBV3-2) with TRBJ1-2, with TRBD1 matching over 7 bases. Germline V gene lookup returns CDR1 LGHDT and CDR2 YNNKEL (reference sequence). Trimming cost V 4 bases and J 0 bases; bases outside gene matches: 5. The CDR3 extends over 15 amino acids. Here the CDR3 DNA reads TGTGCCAGCAGCCCCCGGGACAGAACTAACTATGGCTACACCTTC. This gives the protein CASSPRDRTNYGYTF.

This clone was counted a single time. This sequence joins TRBV7-3 and TRBJ1-2, with D unresolved. Trimming stripped 1 base from V and 2 bases from J, with 8 bases between. Germline V gene sequence: CDR1 SGHTA, CDR2 FQGTGA. The CDR3 length is 14 residues. DNA for the CDR3: TGTGCCAGCAGCTTAAAAAAACAGAACTATGGCTACACCTTC. This sequence encodes CASSLKKQNYGYTF.

This clone occurred once. The CDR3 reads CAWSTIPGRNTF. DNA for the CDR3: TGTGCCTGGAGCACCATCCCAGGGAGGAACACCTTC. The genes are TRBV30 and TRBJ1-2; D is perhaps TRBD1 (5 bases). The CDR3 contains 12 residues. Germline lookup yields CDR1 GTSNPN and CDR2 SVGIG (reference sequence). V lost 3 bases, J lost 12 bases, and 17 bases lay in between.

V and J are TRBV29-1 and TRBJ1-1; D is ambiguous. The V end was cut by 7 bases, the J end by 0 bases, with 6 bases between. CDR1 is SQVTM and CDR2 is ANQGSEA in the germline V gene. The CDR3 extends over 11 amino acids. CDR3 region: CSANMNTEAFF. The CDR3, as DNA: TGCAGCGCCAACATGAACACTGAAGCTTTCTTT.

Only a few counts were recorded for this clone. CDR3 nucleotide sequence: TGTGCCTGCCTGGGGCAGACCTACGAGCAGTACTTC. Amino acids: CACLGQTYEQYF. This chain connects TRBV28 to TRBJ2-7, with a tentative D call TRBD1 (5 bases). The CDR3 contains 12 residues. V lost 11 bases, J lost 2 bases, and 13 bases lay in between. CDR1 is MDHEN and CDR2 is SYDVKM in the germline V gene.

The chain recombines TRBV5-1 with TRBJ2-2, with 9 nucleotides matching TRBD1. Germline V lookup: CDR1 SGHRS, CDR2 YFSETQ. Germline trimming cut 0 bases from V and 4 bases from J; bases unmatched to any gene: 16. The CDR3 length is 20 residues. CDR3 sequence: CASSLVPGQGRDSSTGELFF. Here the CDR3 DNA reads TGCGCCAGCAGCTTGGTACCGGGACAGGGCAGGGACTCGAGCACCGGGGAGCTGTTTTTT.

This chain connects TRBV12-3 or TRBV12-4 to TRBJ1-1, with 7 nucleotides matching TRBD1. This CDR3 has 13 residues. V shed 5 bases, J shed 7 bases, and the junction held 7 bases outside the gene matches. The CDR3 loop is CASSTPTGREAFF. The DNA of the CDR3 is TGTGCCAGCAGTACCCCGACAGGGCGTGAAGCTTTCTTT.

The chain uses TRBV7-2 and TRBJ1-2; 9 bases fit TRBD1. The CDR3 spans 15 residues. Germline values: CDR1 SGHTA, CDR2 FQGNSA. Losses at the gene ends were 1 base for V and 4 bases for J; bases not matched to a gene: 4. CDR3 loop: CASSLGGQGGYGYTF. CDR3 bases: TGTGCCAGCAGCTTAGGGGGACAGGGAGGCTATGGCTACACCTTC.

This chain joins TRBV3-1 (or the pseudogene TRBV3-2) and TRBJ2-1; no firm D call. Germline V CDR1 and CDR2: LGHDT, YNNKEL (reference sequence). The CDR3 has 13 amino acids. Between the trimmed V and J ends, which lost 1 base and 15 bases, there was a span of 16 bases. CDR3 DNA sequence: TGTGCCAGCAGCCAAGCGGCGGTTGACCTGCGGTTCTTC. Residues: CASSQAAVDLRFF.